This TCR beta chain emerged from a study of T cells in Graves' hyperthyroidism and ophthalmopathy. The overall study: Peripheral blood was acquired at first diagnosis, ahead of any therapy whatsoever.

Germline V gene lookup returns CDR1 SEHNR and CDR2 FQNEAQ (reference sequence). The CDR3 loop spans 14 amino acids. Losses at the gene ends were 5 bases for V and 6 bases for J; bases not matched to a gene: 6. TCR beta CDR3 region amplification was performed from RNA transcripts. In the first-round RT-PCR of the TCR CDR3, the HTBI primer set was used. TCRdb reprocessed the multiplex PCR reads with MiXCR, giving one entry per CDR3 protein. The sample lists approximately 200,000 distinct CDR3 sequences; about 17% were seen once. In the case of this clonotype: The antigen remains unidentified.

General study findings and limits: For ophthalmopathy, model prediction preceded onset by a median roughly 6.2 months. Ophthalmopathy stood apart from stable hyperthyroidism in a 13 V-J model.

The chain combines TRBV7-9 with TRBJ2-7; 11 bases line up with TRBD1. This receptor was taken from a man aged 35-49 years with Graves' hyperthyroidism. Sequenced material: blood. The DNA for the CDR3 is TGTGCCAGCAGCGTCCCGGGACAGGGGGTCGAGCAGTACTTC. Encoded protein: CASSVPGQGVEQYF.